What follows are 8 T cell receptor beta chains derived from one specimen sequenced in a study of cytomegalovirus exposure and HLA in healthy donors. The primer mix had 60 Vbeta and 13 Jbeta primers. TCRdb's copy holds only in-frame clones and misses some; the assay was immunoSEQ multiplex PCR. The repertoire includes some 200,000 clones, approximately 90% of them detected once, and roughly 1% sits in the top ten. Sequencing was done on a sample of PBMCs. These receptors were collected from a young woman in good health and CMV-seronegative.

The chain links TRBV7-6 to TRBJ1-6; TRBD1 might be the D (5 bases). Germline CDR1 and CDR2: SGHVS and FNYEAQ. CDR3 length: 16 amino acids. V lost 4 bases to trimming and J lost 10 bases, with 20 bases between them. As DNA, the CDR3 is TGTGCCAGCAGCTCGGCTGGGGGGGGGTCATTGTCACCCCTCCACTTT. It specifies CASSSAGGGSLSPLHF.

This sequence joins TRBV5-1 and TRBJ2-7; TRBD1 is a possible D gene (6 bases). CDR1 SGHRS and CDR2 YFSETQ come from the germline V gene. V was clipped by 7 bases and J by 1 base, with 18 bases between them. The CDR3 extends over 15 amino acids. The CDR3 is CASFPDPGQSYEQYF. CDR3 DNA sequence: TGCGCCAGCTTCCCCGACCCCGGACAGTCCTACGAGCAGTACTTC.

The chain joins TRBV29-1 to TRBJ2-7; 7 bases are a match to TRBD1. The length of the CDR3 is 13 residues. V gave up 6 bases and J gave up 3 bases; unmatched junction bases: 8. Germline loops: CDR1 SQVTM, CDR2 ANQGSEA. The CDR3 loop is CSVVDRVIYEQYF. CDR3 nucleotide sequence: TGCAGCGTCGTTGACAGGGTAATCTACGAGCAGTACTTC.

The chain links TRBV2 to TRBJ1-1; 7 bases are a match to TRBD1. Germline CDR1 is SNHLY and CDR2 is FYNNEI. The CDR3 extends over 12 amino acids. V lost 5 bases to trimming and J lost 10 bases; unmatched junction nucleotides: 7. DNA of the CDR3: TGTGCCAGCAGTTATACAGGGGCCTCAGCTTTCTTT. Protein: CASSYTGASAFF.

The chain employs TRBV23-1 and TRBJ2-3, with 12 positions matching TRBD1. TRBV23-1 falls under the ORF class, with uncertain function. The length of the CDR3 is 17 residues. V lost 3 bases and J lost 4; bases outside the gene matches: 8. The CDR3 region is CASSHPGQGALADTQYF. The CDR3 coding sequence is TGCGCCAGCAGTCACCCGGGACAGGGGGCATTGGCAGATACGCAGTATTTT.

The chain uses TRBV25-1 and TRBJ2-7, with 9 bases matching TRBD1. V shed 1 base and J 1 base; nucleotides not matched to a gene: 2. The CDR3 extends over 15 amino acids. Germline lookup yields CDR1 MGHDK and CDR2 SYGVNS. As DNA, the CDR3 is TGTGCCAGCAGTGAATGGGGGACAGGGTCCTACGAGCAGTACTTC. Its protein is CASSEWGTGSYEQYF.

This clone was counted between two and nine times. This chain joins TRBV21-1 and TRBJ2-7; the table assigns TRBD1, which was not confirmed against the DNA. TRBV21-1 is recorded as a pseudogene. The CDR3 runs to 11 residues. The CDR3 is CASSKRRGHCF. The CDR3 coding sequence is TGTGCCAGCAGCAAACGCAGGGGGCATTGCTTC.

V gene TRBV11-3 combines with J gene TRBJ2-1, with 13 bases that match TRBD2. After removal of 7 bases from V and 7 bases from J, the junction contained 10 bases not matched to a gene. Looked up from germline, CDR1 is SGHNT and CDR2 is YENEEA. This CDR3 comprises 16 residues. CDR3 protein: CASNHGLAGVENEQFF. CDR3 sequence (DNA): TGTGCCAGCAACCATGGACTAGCGGGAGTTGAGAATGAGCAGTTCTTC. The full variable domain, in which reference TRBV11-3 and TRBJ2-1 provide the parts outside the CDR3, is EAGVVQSPRYKIIEKKQPVAFWCNPISGHNTLYWYLQNLGQGPELLIRYENEEAVDDSQLPKDRFSAERLKGVDSTLKIQPAELGDSAVYLCASNHGLAGVENEQFFGPGTRLTVL.